What follows are 10 T cell receptor beta chains derived from one specimen sequenced in a study of shared T cell receptors in the human thymus. Repertoires were generated with immunoSEQ multiplex PCR, while TCRdb's copy carries only in-frame clones and drops some. The sample shows 450,000 to 650,000 clones, 75% to 85% of them seen only once. This sample also belongs to another study, concerning human thymus T cells.

What was sequenced was thymocytes. These receptor sequences come from a boy less than two years old with a congenital heart defect.

The V call is TRBV15, the J call TRBJ2-2; 9 nucleotides align to TRBD1. CDR1 and CDR2 from the germline V gene are LNHNV and YYDKDF (reference sequence). This CDR3 is 19 amino acids long. J was trimmed by 3 bases and V by 2 bases; bases with no gene match: 13. The CDR3 nucleotides are TGTGCCACCAGCAGATCCCCCCGGGACAGGGTAACGGACACCGGGGAGCTGTTTTTT. This translates into CATSRSPRDRVTDTGELFF.

J is TRBJ2-4 and V is TRBV4-1; the match to TRBD1 covers 10 bases. The CDR3 sequence is 15 residues long. CDR1 MGHRA and CDR2 YSYEKL come from the germline V gene. The junction had 5 bases not matched to a gene; V was cut back by 3 bases and J by 6 bases. CDR3: CASSHDRGRVNIQYF. CDR3 nucleotides: TGCGCCAGCAGCCATGACAGGGGGCGGGTAAACATTCAGTACTTC.

This clone occurred a few times. The chain employs TRBV15 and TRBJ1-1; D is unclear. V shed 0 bases and J shed 4 bases, with 15 bases lying between them. The CDR3 is made up of 16 amino acids. Germline assignment: CDR1 LNHNV and CDR2 YYDKDF (reference sequence). CDR3 sequence: CATSRDKEVVSTEAFF. The CDR3, as DNA: TGTGCCACCAGCAGAGATAAAGAGGTCGTCTCCACTGAAGCTTTCTTT.

The chain recombines TRBV4-1 with TRBJ1-1; tentatively, D is TRBD1 (5 bases). Germline CDR1 and CDR2: MGHRA and YSYEKL. V was shortened by 1 base and J by 1 base, with 16 bases between the two germline ends. The CDR3 covers 17 residues. CDR3 coding DNA: TGCGCCAGCAGCCAAGGAGATTGGGGACTCTCGAACACTGAAGCTTTCTTT. Its translation: CASSQGDWGLSNTEAFF.

This sequence joins TRBV7-2 and TRBJ2-1, with 10 positions matching TRBD2. This CDR3 has 17 amino acids. Germline values: CDR1 SGHTA, CDR2 FQGNSA. The V segment lost 5 bases and the J segment 8 bases; nucleotides outside the gene matches: 15. The CDR3 here is CASSGVSGTSVLDEQFF. CDR3 in DNA: TGTGCCAGCAGCGGGGTATCCGGGACTAGCGTCTTGGATGAGCAGTTCTTC.

The J gene is TRBJ2-1, the V gene TRBV29-1; 9 bases align to TRBD2. Germline lookup yields CDR1 SQVTM and CDR2 ANQGSEA. With V trimmed by 7 bases and J by 0 bases, 7 bases remained unmatched. The CDR3 extends over 15 amino acids. The DNA for the CDR3 is TGCAGCGGGGGACTAGCACTAAGCTCCTACAATGAGCAGTTCTTC. Its translation: CSGGLALSSYNEQFF.

This clone turned up a few times. The chain carries TRBV6-1 and TRBJ2-7, with D unresolved. The CDR3 has 14 residues. From germline, CDR1 is MNHNS and CDR2 SASEGT. Trimming removed 8 bases at V and 0 bases at J, with 14 bases between. The CDR3 is CASVQAISSYEQYF. The CDR3, as DNA: TGTGCCAGCGTTCAAGCCATAAGCTCCTACGAGCAGTACTTC.

The CDR3 DNA reads TGTGCCAGCAGTCACCACATGGAGCGCGGGACGCAGTATTTT. This codes for CASSHHMERGTQYF. V gene TRBV6-5 combines with J gene TRBJ2-3, with D perhaps matching TRBD2 (5 bases). The germline gives CDR1 MNHEY, CDR2 SVGAGI. This CDR3 is 14 amino acids long. V was cut by 5 bases and J by 9 bases, with 18 bases left in between.

This clone was seen more than once but under ten times. V usage is TRBV4-1 and J usage is TRBJ2-1; TRBD1 matches at 9 bases. Germline V CDR1 and CDR2: MGHRA, YSYEKL. The trim removed 4 bases at V and 2 bases at J, leaving 12 bases unmatched. This CDR3 contains 18 residues. CDR3 sequence (DNA): TGCGCCAGCAGCCGCCGTCCGGGACAGGGTCTTACCTACAATGAGCAGTTCTTC. This sequence encodes CASSRRPGQGLTYNEQFF.

This clone occurred once. The rearrangement links TRBV4-3 to TRBJ2-3, with a weak D call TRBD1 (6 bases). V shed 4 bases and J shed 0 bases, with 26 bases lying between them. In germline, CDR1 is LGHNA, CDR2 YSLEER. This CDR3 has 20 amino acids. CDR3 amino acids: CASSLKNPLRDKQSTDTQYF. As DNA, the CDR3 is TGCGCCAGCAGCCTTAAAAACCCGCTCCGGGACAAACAAAGCACAGATACGCAGTATTTT.